The 8 T cell receptor beta chains below were found in one sample sequenced in a study of CDR3 diversity in severe acne. Each CDR3 protein is one row after TCRdb ran MiXCR on the PCR reads. This repertoire shows approximately 84,000 distinct CDR3 sequences, about 54% found once; its top ten account for roughly an eighth. Material: blood. The receptors come from a male donor in good health, without acne.

This clonotype showed up many times. The chain has TRBV15 and TRBJ1-5; 8 nucleotides agree with TRBD1. Unmatched junction bases numbered 5, after V lost 0 bases and J lost 7 bases. The CDR3 extends over 15 amino acids. Germline-derived CDR1 and CDR2 are LNHNV and YYDKDF (reference sequence). CDR3: CATSREDREDQPQHF. CDR3 coding DNA: TGTGCCACCAGCAGAGAGGACAGGGAGGACCAGCCCCAGCATTTT.

This clonotype was detected many times. The chain uses TRBV9 and TRBJ1-1; TRBD1 matches 7 bases. The junction had 9 bases not matched to a gene; V was cut back by 0 bases and J by 1 base. This CDR3 region has 17 residues. Germline V gene lookup returns CDR1 SGDLS and CDR2 YYNGEE. CDR3 sequence reads: CASSVATGILSNTEAFF. CDR3 bases: TGTGCCAGCAGCGTAGCGACAGGGATTCTTTCGAACACTGAAGCTTTCTTT.

This clonotype turned up a few times. Without the conserved terminal phenylalanine or tryptophan, this CDR3 likely stems from a read error. The DNA is omitted, as the CDR3 cannot be located on it reliably, and the CDR3 follows TCRdb's listing. The V and J genes are TRBV5-6 and TRBJ2-7; the D call of TRBD2 is as the table states it, not checked on the DNA. Germline-derived CDR1 and CDR2 are SGHDT and YYEEEE. A total of 12 residues make up the CDR3, ends included. The CDR3 sequence: CASSLNLIGLAG.

In its sample, this clonotype ranks as medium-sized (0.01 to 0.1%). The chain joins TRBV7-8 to TRBJ1-5; the D is unclear. The length of the CDR3 is 16 residues. Germline assignment: CDR1 SGHVS and CDR2 FQNEAQ. V gave up 2 bases and J gave up 3 bases, with 14 bases separating them. CDR3 DNA sequence: TGTGCCAGCAGCTTAAGTTCGGCAGGCAACAATCAGCCCCAGCATTTT. This encodes CASSLSSAGNNQPQHF.

CDR3 sequence: CSARVGSPSRPGEQYF. The CDR3 coding sequence is TGCAGTGCTAGAGTGGGGAGCCCCTCTCGTCCGGGCGAGCAGTACTTC. The chain joins TRBV20-1 to TRBJ2-7; perhaps TRBD2 as D (5 bases). The CDR3 extends over 16 amino acids. Trimming shortened V by 1 base and J by 6 bases, and 22 bases separated the two germline ends. The germline CDR1 and CDR2 sequences are DFQATT and SNEGSKA (reference sequence).

This rearrangement joins TRBV5-5 to TRBJ2-3, with 9 bases matching TRBD2. There are 18 residues in the CDR3. Germline lookup yields CDR1 SGHKS and CDR2 YYEKEE (reference sequence). V gave up 2 bases and J gave up 3 bases; unmatched junction bases: 13. The CDR3 protein is CASSLAPGLAGNTDTQYF. CDR3 coding DNA: TGTGCCAGCAGCTTAGCACCGGGGCTAGCGGGGAATACAGATACGCAGTATTTT.

Concerning this clonotype itself: The junction and the germline gene differ at one end; a read error may be behind it. The chain recombines TRBV7-7 with TRBJ1-2, with 12 bases aligning to TRBD1. Germline V lookup: CDR1 SSHAT, CDR2 FNYEAQ (reference sequence). This CDR3 is 18 amino acids long. As DNA, the CDR3 is TGTGCTAGCAGCTTAGGACACCGGGACAGGGGGCCGAGCTATGGCTACACCTTC. Protein: CASSLGHRDRGPSYGYTF.

This clonotype appeared many times. This chain links TRBV6-5 with TRBJ1-1, with D possibly being TRBD1 (5 bases). The CDR3 sequence is 13 residues long. Deletions cut 2 bases from V and 5 bases from J, with 9 bases between. From germline, CDR1 is MNHEY and CDR2 SVGAGI. CDR3 bases: TGTGCCAGCAGTTACAATGGGGGAACTGAAGCTTTCTTT. Amino acids: CASSYNGGTEAFF.